The clone carrying this TCR beta chain has more than one count but fewer than ten. Its antigen is still unknown. The sample originates from a study of identical twins. Study-wide results and limits: Models, which agreed with sharing between unrelated individuals, nonetheless underestimated the out-of-frame TCR alpha sharing seen in monozygotic twins. Whereas memory repertoires showed no such difference, abundant cord blood beta clonotypes carried fewer insertions.

V was shortened by 7 bases and J by 1 base, with 12 bases between the two germline ends. The length of the CDR3 is 13 residues. CDR1 is DFQATT, CDR2 SNEGSKA, per germline (reference sequence). TCRdb reanalysed the 5' RACE reads using MiXCR and keeps one entry per CDR3 protein. The table records about 390,000 distinct CDR3 sequences, approximately 10% of them present only once. The V gene is TRBV20-1, the J gene TRBJ2-3; D is perhaps TRBD1 (5 bases). The sample consisted of naive T cells sorted from blood. The sequence was obtained from a woman between 45 and 60 years old in good health. CDR3 DNA: TGCAGTGTCATTAGGGGTGGCACAGATACGCAGTATTTT. Protein product: CSVIRGGTDTQYF.